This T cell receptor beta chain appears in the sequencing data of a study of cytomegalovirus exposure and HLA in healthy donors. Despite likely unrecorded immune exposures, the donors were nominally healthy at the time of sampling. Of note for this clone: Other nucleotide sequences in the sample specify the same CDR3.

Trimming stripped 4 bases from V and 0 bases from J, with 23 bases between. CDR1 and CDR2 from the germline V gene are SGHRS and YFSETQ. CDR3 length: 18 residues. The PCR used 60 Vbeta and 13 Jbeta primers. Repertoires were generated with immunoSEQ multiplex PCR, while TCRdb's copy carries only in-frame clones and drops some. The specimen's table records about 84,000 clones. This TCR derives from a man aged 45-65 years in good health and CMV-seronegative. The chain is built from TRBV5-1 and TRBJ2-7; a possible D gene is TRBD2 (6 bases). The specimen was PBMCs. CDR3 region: CASSPTPRGFPSSYEQYF. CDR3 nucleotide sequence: TGCGCCAGCAGCCCTACCCCTCGGGGGTTCCCCTCCTCCTACGAGCAGTACTTC.